This TCR beta chain was sequenced in a study of T cell changes during pregnancy in multiple sclerosis (dated by TCRdb to the late 2010s). About the full investigation: In women with multiple sclerosis, the researchers looked at how the T cell repertoire shifted as pregnancy progressed.

A note on this clone: It lacks a known antigen. No base-level quality is on record; no much larger clone is a single base apart.

Sequences LNHDA (CDR1) and SQIVND (CDR2) are obtained from the germline V gene (reference sequence). V was cut back by 5 bases and J by 8 bases, leaving a gap of 9 bases between them. The CDR3 holds 12 amino acids from the cysteine to the phenylalanine. The CDR3 DNA has 36 bases and is translated from base 1. The method was the immunoSEQ multiplex PCR assay. What TCRdb holds here is the immuneACCESS table cut down to in-frame rearrangements. Part of the clones is not present; checked against another copy, under half of the missing clones reflect an unresolved V gene, and the others are unexplained. The sample table records over 45,000 clones; around 90% of these occur just once. The top ten clonotypes cover around 10% of the sample.

Source: CD8+ T cells from peripheral blood mononuclear cells, taken after pregnancy. This clonotype originated in a female donor with multiple sclerosis, enrolled in a pregnancy study. This chain is built from TRBV19 and TRBJ1-4, with an unclear D gene assignment. The bases read TGTGCCAGTAGTGTCGCGGAAGAAAAACTGTTTTTT. This encodes CASSVAEEKLFF.